Below are 24 T cell receptor beta chains sequenced from a single sample in a study of OX40 agonist ivuxolimab in advanced cancers. Assay used: immunoSEQ multiplex PCR; TCRdb lists only in-frame clones, some missing. The sample comprises 35,000 to 45,000 clones, over 75% of which are singletons, and under 5.5% rests with the top ten. The input for sequencing was CD4+ or CD8+ T cells sorted from blood, taken in a trial of the OX40 agonist ivuxolimab. These receptors were collected from an adult with an advanced solid tumor such as melanoma, head and neck, liver or kidney cancer.

The DNA of the CDR3 is TGTGCCTGGAGCCGGGGGGCGGGTGAGACCCAGTACTTC. Encoded protein: CAWSRGAGETQYF. The genes are TRBV30 and TRBJ2-5, with a tentative D call TRBD2 (7 bases). This CDR3 is 13 amino acids long. V shed 3 bases and J shed 5 bases, with 13 bases lying between them. Germline V gene sequence: CDR1 GTSNPN, CDR2 SVGIG (reference sequence).

The V call is TRBV10-2, the J call TRBJ2-7; D assignment may be TRBD1 or TRBD2 (6 bases each). Germline V gene sequence: CDR1 WSHSY, CDR2 SAAADI. CDR3 size: 14 residues. V lost 4 bases and J lost 7, with 17 bases in between. CDR3 coding DNA: TGCGCCAGCAGTGTGGATAACAGGGCGGGGGAGCAGTACTTC. Its protein product is CASSVDNRAGEQYF.

The chain uses TRBV6-1 and TRBJ1-4; D is unclear. The CDR3 consists of 13 residues. V was pared by 6 bases and J by 0 bases, with 5 bases between. The V gene's germline CDR1 is MNHNS and CDR2 SASEGT. The CDR3 is CASRDATNEKLFF. CDR3 DNA: TGTGCCAGCAGGGACGCAACTAATGAAAAACTGTTTTTT.

This clone occurred once. The chain couples TRBV7-2 to TRBJ2-5; no clear D gene. CDR1 is SGHTA and CDR2 is FQGNSA in the germline V gene. The length of the CDR3 is 14 residues. Between the trimmed V and J ends, which lost 5 bases and 1 base, there was a span of 11 bases. This CDR3 is CASSRSSGQETQYF. The DNA for the CDR3 is TGTGCCAGCAGCCGCTCCTCCGGCCAAGAGACCCAGTACTTC.

V usage is TRBV10-3 and J usage is TRBJ1-1; maybe TRBD1 (5 bases). The V end was cut by 11 bases, the J end by 4 bases, with 17 bases between. Per the germline V gene, CDR1 is ENHRY and CDR2 is SYGVKD. The CDR3 extends over 13 amino acids. The CDR3 loop is CASLMGETTEAFF. The CDR3 nucleotides read TGTGCCTCGCTTATGGGGGAGACCACTGAAGCTTTCTTT.

The chain is built from TRBV18 and TRBJ1-5; unclear D gene. The CDR3 spans 13 residues. CDR1 is KGHSH, CDR2 LQKENI, per germline. V shed 4 bases and J shed 6 bases, with 10 bases lying between them. The CDR3 protein is CASSLDGRQPQHF. CDR3 in DNA: TGTGCCAGCTCACTGGACGGCCGTCAGCCCCAGCATTTT.

This chain uses TRBV10-3 with TRBJ1-1; 8 bases line up with TRBD1. CDR3 length: 14 residues. The ends lost 0 bases at V and 5 bases at J; junction bases unmatched: 2. Germline V lookup: CDR1 ENHRY, CDR2 SYGVKD. The CDR3 loop is CAISESQGATEAFF. The CDR3 DNA reads as TGTGCCATCAGTGAGTCGCAGGGGGCGACTGAAGCTTTCTTT.

The CDR3 bases are TGTGCCAGCAGTGAAGGGAGGCTAGCGGGACTTTACGAGCAGTACTTC. This sequence encodes CASSEGRLAGLYEQYF. The rearrangement links TRBV6-1 to TRBJ2-7; TRBD2 matches at 9 bases. In germline, CDR1 is MNHNS, CDR2 SASEGT. The CDR3 length is 16 residues. The V segment lost 1 base and the J segment 4 bases; nucleotides outside the gene matches: 8.

The chain is built from TRBV2 and TRBJ1-2; no firm D call. Between the trimmed V and J ends, which lost 4 bases and 6 bases, there was a span of 15 bases. This CDR3 spans 14 amino acids. CDR1 SNHLY and CDR2 FYNNEI come from the germline V gene. Written as DNA, the CDR3 is TGTGCCAGCAGTGTAAGGGCAGTAGAGGATGGCTACACCTTC. Translated: CASSVRAVEDGYTF.

The chain links TRBV5-4 to TRBJ2-7; TRBD1 is a possible D gene (6 bases). V was trimmed by 4 bases and J by 2 bases, leaving 16 bases between them. CDR3 size: 15 residues. Germline-derived CDR1 and CDR2 are SGHNT and YYREEE (reference sequence). The CDR3 nucleotides are TGTGCCAGCAGCGCCCGGACAGACCCCACCTACGAGCAGTACTTC. It translates to CASSARTDPTYEQYF.

The gene calls are TRBV27 and TRBJ1-1; 7 nucleotides agree with TRBD1. Germline V gene lookup returns CDR1 MNHEY and CDR2 SMNVEV (reference sequence). The J segment lost 0 bases and the V segment lost 8 bases, leaving 6 bases of the junction unmatched. The length of the CDR3 is 14 residues. The CDR3 coding sequence is TGTGCCAGCGGGGCGACAGGGTTGAACACTGAAGCTTTCTTT. The encoded protein is CASGATGLNTEAFF.

The chain has TRBV28 and TRBJ2-7; 7 positions agree with TRBD1. The CDR3 is 15 residues long. J lost 2 bases, V lost 5 bases, and 9 bases had no gene match. Germline CDR1 is MDHEN and CDR2 is SYDVKM. The CDR3 reads CASSTPDRQPYEQYF. The CDR3 DNA follows: TGTGCCAGCAGTACCCCGGACAGGCAACCCTACGAGCAGTACTTC.

V usage is TRBV9 and J usage is TRBJ2-2; possibly TRBD1 for D (6 bases). Trimming removed 3 bases from V and 0 bases from J, with 18 bases in between. The CDR3 consists of 18 residues. Per the germline V gene, CDR1 is SGDLS and CDR2 is YYNGEE. CDR3 nucleotides: TGTGCCAGCAGCGCCGGCGAGGGCAGGGGTACGAACACCGGGGAGCTGTTTTTT. It yields the protein CASSAGEGRGTNTGELFF. Based on the CDR3 plus reference TRBV9 and TRBJ2-2, the full variable domain is DSGVTQTPKHLITATGQRVTLRCSPRSGDLSVYWYQQSLDQGLQFLIQYYNGEERAKGNILERFSAQQFPDLHSELNLSSLELGDSALYFCASSAGEGRGTNTGELFFGEGSRLTVL.

The chain joins TRBV12-5 to TRBJ2-3; D ambiguous. Trimming removed 5 bases at V and 5 bases at J, with 11 bases between. CDR1 LGHNT and CDR2 FRNRAP come from the germline V gene. CDR3 size: 13 residues. Written as DNA, the CDR3 is TGTGCTAGTGGTCTCCAGGATGGAGATACGCAGTATTTT. Residues: CASGLQDGDTQYF.

The rearrangement uses TRBV7-2 and TRBJ1-1; D call uncertain. Trimming removed 3 bases from V and 1 base from J, with 9 bases in between. Germline CDR1 is SGHTA and CDR2 is FQGNSA. The CDR3 is 14 amino acids. The CDR3 DNA reads as TGTGCCAGCAGCTTTGTTTCGGGGAACACTGAAGCTTTCTTT. Its translation: CASSFVSGNTEAFF.

The V call is TRBV6-5, the J call TRBJ2-7; perhaps TRBD1 as D (6 bases). V was cut by 6 bases and J by 3 bases, with 9 bases left in between. Germline CDR1 is MNHEY and CDR2 is SVGAGI. This CDR3 contains 12 residues. CDR3 in DNA: TGTGCCAGCAGGCAGGGGAACTACGAGCAGTACTTC. It yields the protein CASRQGNYEQYF.

The chain combines TRBV7-2 with TRBJ2-2; 7 bases match TRBD1. This CDR3 comprises 16 residues. V lost 0 bases to trimming and J lost 3 bases; unmatched junction nucleotides: 4. Germline V lookup: CDR1 SGHTA, CDR2 FQGNSA. The CDR3, as DNA: TGTGCCAGCAGCTTAGCGACAGGGTGGGACACCGGGGAGCTGTTTTTT. It specifies CASSLATGWDTGELFF.

This clone is a singleton in its sample. The rearrangement joins TRBV13 to TRBJ2-3; 14 bases are shared with TRBD2. V lost 4 bases, J lost 3 bases, and 12 bases stayed unmatched. The CDR3 contains 19 residues. Germline loops: CDR1 PRHDT, CDR2 FYEKMQ (reference sequence). CDR3 sequence: CASSSGLAGALIGTDTQYF. Written as DNA, the CDR3 is TGTGCCAGCAGCTCGGGACTAGCGGGGGCCTTAATCGGGACAGATACGCAGTATTTT.

CDR3 sequence reads: CASSSGTSGSYEQYF. The CDR3 DNA follows: TGCGCCAGCAGCTCCGGGACTAGCGGTTCCTACGAGCAGTACTTC. The rearrangement links TRBV5-1 to TRBJ2-7; 11 bases match TRBD2. The CDR3 has 15 amino acids. Germline assignment: CDR1 SGHRS and CDR2 YFSETQ. After removal of 3 bases from V and 1 base from J, the junction contained 3 bases not matched to a gene.

The chain has TRBV6-1 and TRBJ2-7; a possible D gene is TRBD1 (5 bases). The CDR3 has 14 amino acids. The ends were cut back, 2 bases at V and 7 bases at J, with 15 bases in the middle. CDR1 is MNHNS, CDR2 SASEGT, per germline. The CDR3 protein is CASSESGRAGEQYF. CDR3 DNA: TGTGCCAGCAGTGAAAGTGGCAGGGCAGGGGAGCAGTACTTC.

The chain links TRBV9 to TRBJ1-1; no definite D call. Trimming pared 3 bases from V and 4 bases from J, leaving 13 bases between. The CDR3 contains 14 residues. Germline CDR1 SGDLS, CDR2 YYNGEE. The CDR3 sequence: CASSAQWSGTEAFF. In DNA, the CDR3 is TGTGCCAGCAGCGCCCAATGGTCGGGCACTGAAGCTTTCTTT.

CDR3 amino acids: CASSLRGEQYF. For the CDR3, the DNA is TGTGCCAGCAGCCTCAGGGGCGAGCAGTACTTC. The chain has TRBV7-9 and TRBJ2-7; weak D call: TRBD1 (6 bases). The V end was cut by 5 bases, the J end by 6 bases, with 8 bases between. The CDR3 loop spans 11 amino acids. Germline V gene sequence: CDR1 SEHNR, CDR2 FQNEAQ (reference sequence). Full variable domain (outside the CDR3, taken from reference TRBV7-9 and TRBJ2-7): DTGVSQNPRHKITKRGQNVTFRCDPISEHNRLYWYRQTLGQGPEFLTYFQNEAQLEKSRLLSDRFSAERPKGSFSTLEIQRTEQGDSAMYLCASSLRGEQYFGPGTRLTVT.

V and J are TRBV7-9 and TRBJ2-7; D possibly corresponds to TRBD2 (5 bases). V lost 1 base and J 2 bases, leaving 12 bases between the germline ends. Germline-derived CDR1 and CDR2 are SEHNR and FQNEAQ (reference sequence). This CDR3 contains 15 residues. As DNA, the CDR3 is TGTGCCAGCAGCTTAGGCGGGTCCAGTACCTACGAGCAGTACTTC. Its protein product is CASSLGGSSTYEQYF. Supplemented by reference TRBV7-9 and TRBJ2-7, the full variable domain reads DTGVSQNPRHKITKRGQNVTFRCDPISEHNRLYWYRQTLGQGPEFLTYFQNEAQLEKSRLLSDRFSAERPKGSFSTLEIQRTEQGDSAMYLCASSLGGSSTYEQYFGPGTRLTVT.

The CDR3 is CASSLSYGDLRKPQHF. CDR3 nucleotide sequence: TGTGCCAGCAGCTTGAGTTACGGCGACCTGAGGAAGCCCCAGCATTTT. The rearrangement uses TRBV5-8 and TRBJ1-5; D unclear. Trimming removed 1 base at V and 8 bases at J, with 19 bases between. Germline loops: CDR1 SGHTS, CDR2 YDEGEE. The CDR3 totals 16 residues.